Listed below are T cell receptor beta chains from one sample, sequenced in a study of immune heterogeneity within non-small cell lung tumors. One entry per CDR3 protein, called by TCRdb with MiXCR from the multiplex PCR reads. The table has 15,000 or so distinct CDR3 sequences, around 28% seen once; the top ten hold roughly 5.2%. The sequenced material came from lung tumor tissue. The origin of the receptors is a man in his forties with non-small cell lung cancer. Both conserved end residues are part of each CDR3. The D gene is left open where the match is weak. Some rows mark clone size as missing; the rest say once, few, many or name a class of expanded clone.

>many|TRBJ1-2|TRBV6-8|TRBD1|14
CASTRQGAYYGYTF
TGTGCCAGCACCAGACAGGGGGCTTACTATGGCTACACCTTC
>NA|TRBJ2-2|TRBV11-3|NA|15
CASSLQTGEPGELFF
TGTGCCAGCAGCTTACAAACCGGAGAACCCGGGGAGCTGTTTTTT
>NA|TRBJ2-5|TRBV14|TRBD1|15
CASSPDRIIRETQYF
TGTGCCAGCAGCCCGGACAGGATCATTAGGGAGACCCAGTACTTC
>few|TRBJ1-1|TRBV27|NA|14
CASSLEHPNTEAFF
TGTGCCAGCAGTTTGGAACATCCTAACACTGAAGCTTTCTTT
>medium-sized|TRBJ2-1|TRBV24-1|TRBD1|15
CATSDRTGAYNEQFF
TGTGCCACCAGTGATCGGACAGGGGCCTACAATGAGCAGTTCTTC
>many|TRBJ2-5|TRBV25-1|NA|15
CASSDRKTGRETQYF
TGTGCCAGCAGTGATCGTAAGACAGGTCGGGAGACCCAGTACTTC
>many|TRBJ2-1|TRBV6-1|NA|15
CASSEIAVSYNEQFF
TGTGCCAGCAGCGAAATAGCGGTCTCCTACAATGAGCAGTTCTTC
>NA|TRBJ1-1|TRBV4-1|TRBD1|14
CASSRQGTDTEAFF
TGCGCCAGCAGTAGGCAGGGGACAGACACTGAAGCTTTCTTT
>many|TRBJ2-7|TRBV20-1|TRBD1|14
CSARVGTGIGEQYF
TGCAGTGCTAGGGTAGGGACAGGGATCGGCGAGCAGTACTTC
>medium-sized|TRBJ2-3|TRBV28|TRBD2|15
CASSLRLAGGDTQYF
TGTGCCAGCAGTTTAAGACTAGCGGGAGGAGATACGCAGTATTTT
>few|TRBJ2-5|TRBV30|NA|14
CAWSRLGVRETQYF
TGTGCCTGGAGTAGATTGGGGGTTAGGGAGACCCAGTACTTC
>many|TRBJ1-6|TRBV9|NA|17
CASSVEGDGSYNSPLHF
TGTGCCAGCAGCGTAGAGGGGGACGGGTCCTATAATTCACCCCTCCACTTT
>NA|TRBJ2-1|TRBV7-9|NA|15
CASSSRTSSYNEQFF
TGTGCCAGCAGCTCCAGGACGAGCTCCTACAATGAGCAGTTCTTC
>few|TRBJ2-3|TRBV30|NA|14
CAWIAGSSTDTQYF
TGTGCCTGGATCGCTGGGTCTAGCACAGATACGCAGTATTTT
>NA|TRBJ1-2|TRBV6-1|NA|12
CASRPNDRGYTF
TGTGCCAGCAGACCCAACGACAGGGGCTACACCTTC
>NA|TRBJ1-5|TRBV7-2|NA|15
CASTLARANGQPQHF
TGTGCCAGCACCTTAGCTAGGGCGAACGGACAGCCCCAGCATTTT
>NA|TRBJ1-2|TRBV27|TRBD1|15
CATKGDRGPLYGYTF
TGTGCCACCAAGGGGGACAGAGGACCCCTCTATGGCTACACCTTC
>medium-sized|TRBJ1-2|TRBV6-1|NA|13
CASTKDRHYGYTF
TGTGCCAGCACGAAAGACAGGCACTATGGCTACACCTTC
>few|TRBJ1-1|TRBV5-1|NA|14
CASSLVTENTEAFF
TGCGCCAGCAGCTTGGTGACAGAGAACACTGAAGCTTTCTTT
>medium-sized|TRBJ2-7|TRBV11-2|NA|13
CASSLVWGHEQYF
TGTGCCAGCAGCTTAGTATGGGGACACGAGCAGTACTTC
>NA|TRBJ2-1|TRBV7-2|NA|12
CASSTRRGEQFF
TGTGCCAGCAGCACCCGGAGGGGGGAGCAGTTCTTC
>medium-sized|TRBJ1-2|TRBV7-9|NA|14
CASSPSGVNYGYTF
TGTGCCAGCAGCCCTTCAGGGGTTAACTATGGCTACACCTTC
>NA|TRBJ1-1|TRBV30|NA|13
CAWDRDTNTEAFF
TGTGCCTGGGACCGAGACACGAACACTGAAGCTTTCTTT
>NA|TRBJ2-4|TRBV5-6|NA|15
CASSSKPDRAKYRYF
TGTGCCAGCAGCTCGAAACCGGACAGAGCGAAGTATCGGTACTTC
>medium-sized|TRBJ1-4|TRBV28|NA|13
CASSRGTNEKLFF
TGTGCCAGCAGCAGAGGGACTAATGAAAAACTGTTTTTT
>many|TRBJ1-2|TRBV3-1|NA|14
CASTPTGSTYGYTF
TGTGCCAGCACCCCGACAGGCTCTACCTATGGCTACACCTTC
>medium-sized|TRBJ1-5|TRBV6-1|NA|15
CASSPGHTSNQPQHF
TGTGCCAGCAGCCCCGGACATACTAGCAATCAGCCCCAGCATTTT
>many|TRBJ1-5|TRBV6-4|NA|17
CASSDSRYRGGSQPQHF
TGTGCCAGCAGTGACTCGAGATACCGGGGGGGATCTCAGCCCCAGCATTTT
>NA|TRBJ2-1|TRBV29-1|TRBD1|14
CSGGRDRGGNEQFF
TGCAGCGGGGGGCGGGACAGGGGTGGTAATGAGCAGTTCTTC